What follows is one TCR beta chain and its context. These data are taken from a study of OX40 agonist ivuxolimab in advanced cancers. V lost 4 bases and J lost 2, with 12 bases in between. This CDR3 comprises 14 residues. Germline V gene lookup returns CDR1 SGHRS and CDR2 YFSETQ. Profiled with immunoSEQ multiplex PCR; TCRdb holds only in-frame clones, not every one. The sample holds about 78,000 clones; around 91% are singletons and the top ten take 2.5% to 3%. The specimen comprised CD4+ or CD8+ T cells sorted from blood, sampled in a trial of the OX40 agonist ivuxolimab. This clonotype was obtained from an adult with an advanced solid tumor such as melanoma, head and neck, liver or kidney cancer. The chain has TRBV5-1 and TRBJ1-2; D perhaps matches TRBD1 (6 bases). The CDR3, as DNA: TGCGCCAGCAGCAAGGACAGAACCAACTATGGCTACACCTTC. Residues: CASSKDRTNYGYTF. Full variable domain (remainder filled in from reference TRBV5-1 and TRBJ1-2): KAGVTQTPRYLIKTRGQQVTLSCSPISGHRSVSWYQQTPGQGLQFLFEYFSETQRNKGNFPGRFSGRQFSNSRSEMNVSTLELGDSALYLCASSKDRTNYGYTFGSGTRLTVV.